A single sample gave rise to the 5 T cell receptor beta chains below, sequenced in a study of control samples from healthy donors and cancer patients. Assay: immunoSEQ multiplex PCR; the TCRdb copy retains only in-frame clones and omits some. Seen here are 100,000 or so clones, less than 90% observed once, and the top ten hold 15% to 20%. The sequencing sample was made of blood. The receptors come from a woman aged 50 to 65 in good health.

V and J are TRBV7-6 and TRBJ1-5; 9 nucleotides agree with TRBD1. J gave up 4 bases and V 5 bases, and 6 bases lay outside the gene matches. The V gene's germline CDR1 is SGHVS and CDR2 FNYEAQ. This CDR3 region has 15 residues. The CDR3 nucleotides are TGTGCCAGCAGCCGAGGGACAGGGTCTAATCAGCCCCAGCATTTT. This translates into CASSRGTGSNQPQHF.

The J gene is TRBJ2-3, the V gene TRBV13, with D unclear. V lost 5 bases to trimming and J lost 7 bases, with 19 bases between them. This CDR3 has 15 residues. Germline assignment: CDR1 PRHDT and CDR2 FYEKMQ (reference sequence). In DNA form, the CDR3 reads TGTGCCAGCAGCAGACGGACCGGCCAGCGAAATACGCAGTATTTT. Residues: CASSRRTGQRNTQYF.

The chain has TRBV11-2 and TRBJ2-3; D not certain. This CDR3 is 17 amino acids long. In germline, CDR1 is SGHAT, CDR2 FQNNGV. The V end lost 4 bases, the J end lost 4 bases, and 21 bases lay between the germline ends. In DNA, the CDR3 is TGTGCCAGCAGCTACACAACATCGGCTCTATCATCAGATACGCAGTATTTT. Protein sequence: CASSYTTSALSSDTQYF.

The chain joins TRBV9 to TRBJ1-1; D perhaps matches TRBD1 (5 bases). The CDR3 is 14 amino acids. Trimming shortened V by 1 base and J by 7 bases, and 14 bases separated the two germline ends. Germline V CDR1 and CDR2: SGDLS, YYNGEE. CDR3 sequence (DNA): TGTGCCAGCAGCGTAACAGGTGGGGCACTTGAAGCTTTCTTT. Amino acids: CASSVTGGALEAFF.

The CDR3 nucleotides are TGTGCCAGCAGTGGTCGAAGCATTAACTACGAGCAGTACTTC. It encodes CASSGRSINYEQYF. This chain joins TRBV6-4 and TRBJ2-7; D gene uncertain. CDR3 size: 14 residues. The germline V gene has CDR1 MRHNA and CDR2 SNTAGT. V was clipped by 4 bases and J by 3 bases, with 13 bases between them.